Below, 3 T cell receptor beta chains from the same sample are listed, as sequenced in a study of tumor-infiltrating lymphocytes in primary liver carcinoma. The researchers produced TCR beta cDNA from 500 ng total RNA with a constant-region primer. Three nested multiplex PCR rounds, a slightly modified ARM-PCR, produced the libraries for TCR beta. The two initial PCR rounds, about 9 cycles each, used TRBV1-TRBV30 forward and C-beta reverse primers. TCRdb processed the multiplex PCR reads anew with MiXCR; each CDR3 protein has one entry. The data hold about 190,000 distinct CDR3 sequences, with around four fifths observed a single time. RNA and DNA were co-extracted from around 18-30 mg of unsorted bulk tissue. Material for sequencing was tumor tissue from primary liver carcinoma. The source of these receptors is a man in his forties with primary liver carcinoma and hepatitis B virus infection.

Of note for this clonotype: An end of the junction does not agree with germline; a read error may underlie this. The rearrangement links TRBV29-1 to TRBJ1-1, with TRBD1 as a possible D gene (5 bases). The CDR3 covers 14 residues. Germline V gives CDR1 SQVTM, CDR2 ANQGSEA. This CDR3 is CSVHQGQGGSEAFF. CDR3 nucleotides: TGTAGCGTCCACCAAGGTCAGGGAGGTAGTGAAGCTTTCTTT.

On this clonotype: At one end the junction does not follow the germline gene, possibly because of a read error. The rearrangement links TRBV6-5 to TRBJ2-1; 10 bases are a match to TRBD2. CDR3 length: 15 residues. The V gene's germline CDR1 is MNHEY and CDR2 SVGAGI. In nucleotides, the CDR3 is TGTACCAGCAGCTTACTAGCGGGGACATACAATGAGCACTTCTTC. Translated: CTSSLLAGTYNEHFF.

On this clonotype itself: Given the absence of the conserved phenylalanine or tryptophan at the CDR3 end, a read error is likely. The genes are TRBV29-1 and TRBJ2-4; D might be TRBD2 (6 bases). Trimming shortened V by 6 bases and J by 9 bases, and 15 bases separated the two germline ends. This CDR3 contains 12 residues. The germline CDR1 and CDR2 sequences are SQVTM and ANQGSEA. The CDR3 DNA reads TGCAGCGTAATCCACGTGCGGGGCATTCAGTACTCC. Protein sequence: CSVIHVRGIQYS.